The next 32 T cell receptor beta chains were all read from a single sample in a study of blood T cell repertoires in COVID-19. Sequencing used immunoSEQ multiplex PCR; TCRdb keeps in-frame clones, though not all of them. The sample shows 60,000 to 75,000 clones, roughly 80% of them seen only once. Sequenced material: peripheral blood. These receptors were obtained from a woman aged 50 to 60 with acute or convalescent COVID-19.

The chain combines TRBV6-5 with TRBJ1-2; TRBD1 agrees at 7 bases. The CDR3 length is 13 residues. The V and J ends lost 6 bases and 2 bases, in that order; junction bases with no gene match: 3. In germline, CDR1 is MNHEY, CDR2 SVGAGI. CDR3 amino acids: CASRVTGNYGYTF. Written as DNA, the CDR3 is TGTGCCAGCAGAGTGACAGGGAACTATGGCTACACCTTC.

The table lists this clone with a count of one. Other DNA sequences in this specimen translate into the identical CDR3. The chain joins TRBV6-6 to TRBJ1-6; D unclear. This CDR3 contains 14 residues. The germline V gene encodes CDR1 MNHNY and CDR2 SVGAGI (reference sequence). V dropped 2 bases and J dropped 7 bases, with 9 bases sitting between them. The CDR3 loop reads CASSYPEDNSPLHF. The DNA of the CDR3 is TGTGCCAGCAGTTACCCGGAGGACAATTCACCCCTCCACTTT.

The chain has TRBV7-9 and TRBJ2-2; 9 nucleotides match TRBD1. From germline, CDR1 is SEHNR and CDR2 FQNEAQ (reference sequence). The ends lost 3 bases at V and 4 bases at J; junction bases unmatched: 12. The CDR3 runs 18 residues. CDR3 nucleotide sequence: TGTGCCAGCAGCTTGGGAACGGGACAGGGAATACCCACCGGGGAGCTGTTTTTT. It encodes CASSLGTGQGIPTGELFF.

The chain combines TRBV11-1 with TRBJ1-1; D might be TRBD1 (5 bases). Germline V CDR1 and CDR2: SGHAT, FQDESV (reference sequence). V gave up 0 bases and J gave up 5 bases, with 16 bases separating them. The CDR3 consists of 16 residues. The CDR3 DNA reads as TGTGCCAGCAGCTTAGCCGGGGCGGCAGGGAGGACTGAAGCTTTCTTT. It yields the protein CASSLAGAAGRTEAFF. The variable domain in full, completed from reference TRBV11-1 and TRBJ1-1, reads EAEVAQSPRYKITEKSQAVAFWCDPISGHATLYWYRQILGQGPELLVQFQDESVVDDSQLPKDRFSAERLKGVDSTLKIQPAELGDSAMYLCASSLAGAAGRTEAFFGQGTRLTVV.

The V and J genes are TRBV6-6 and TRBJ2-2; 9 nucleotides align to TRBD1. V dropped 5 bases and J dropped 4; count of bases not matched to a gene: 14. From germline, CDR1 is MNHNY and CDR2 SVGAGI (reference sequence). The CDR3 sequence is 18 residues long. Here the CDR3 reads CASSPSATGGGFTGELFF. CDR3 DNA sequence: TGTGCCAGCAGTCCTAGTGCGACAGGGGGAGGATTCACCGGGGAGCTGTTTTTT.

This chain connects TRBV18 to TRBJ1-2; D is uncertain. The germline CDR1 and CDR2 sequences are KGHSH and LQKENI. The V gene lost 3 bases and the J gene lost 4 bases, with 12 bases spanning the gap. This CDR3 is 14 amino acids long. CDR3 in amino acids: CASSPRDISYGYTF. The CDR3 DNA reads TGTGCCAGCTCACCCCGGGATATCAGCTATGGCTACACCTTC. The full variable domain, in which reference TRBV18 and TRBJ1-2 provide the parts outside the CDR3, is NAGVMQNPRHLVRRRGQEARLRCSPMKGHSHVYWYRQLPEEGLKFMVYLQKENIIDESGMPKERFSAEFPKEGPSILRIQQVVRGDSAAYFCASSPRDISYGYTFGSGTRLTVV.

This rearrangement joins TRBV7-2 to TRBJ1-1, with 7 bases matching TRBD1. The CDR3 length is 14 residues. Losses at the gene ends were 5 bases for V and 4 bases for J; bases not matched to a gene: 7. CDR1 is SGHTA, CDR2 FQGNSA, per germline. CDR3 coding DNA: TGTGCCAGCAGCCCGACAGGGAGTGGCACTGAAGCTTTCTTT. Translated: CASSPTGSGTEAFF.

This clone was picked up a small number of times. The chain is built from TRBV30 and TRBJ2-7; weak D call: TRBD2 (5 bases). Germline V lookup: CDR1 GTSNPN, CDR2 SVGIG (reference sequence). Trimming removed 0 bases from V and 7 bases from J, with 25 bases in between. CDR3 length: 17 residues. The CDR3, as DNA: TGTGCCTGGAGTGTATTACCACGGGGATACGGCGTCGGGGAGCAGTACTTC. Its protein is CAWSVLPRGYGVGEQYF.

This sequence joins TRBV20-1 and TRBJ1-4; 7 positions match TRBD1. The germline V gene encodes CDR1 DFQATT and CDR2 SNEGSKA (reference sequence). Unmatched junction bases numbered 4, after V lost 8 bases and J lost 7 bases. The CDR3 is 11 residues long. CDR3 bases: TGCAGTATGACAGGGAGTGAAAAACTGTTTTTT. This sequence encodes CSMTGSEKLFF.

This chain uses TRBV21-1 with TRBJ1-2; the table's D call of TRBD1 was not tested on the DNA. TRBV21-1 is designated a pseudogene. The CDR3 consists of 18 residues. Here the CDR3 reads CASIRRGGPGRTGFGYTF. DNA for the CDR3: TGTGCCAGCATTAGGAGGGGAGGTCCAGGTAGGACAGGTTTTGGCTACACCTTC.

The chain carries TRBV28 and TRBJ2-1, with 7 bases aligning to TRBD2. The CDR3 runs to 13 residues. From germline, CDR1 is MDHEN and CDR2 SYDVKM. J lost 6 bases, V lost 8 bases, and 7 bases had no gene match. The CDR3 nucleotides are TGTGCCAGCTGGGACTGGGGGGGCAATGAGCAGTTCTTC. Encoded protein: CASWDWGGNEQFF.

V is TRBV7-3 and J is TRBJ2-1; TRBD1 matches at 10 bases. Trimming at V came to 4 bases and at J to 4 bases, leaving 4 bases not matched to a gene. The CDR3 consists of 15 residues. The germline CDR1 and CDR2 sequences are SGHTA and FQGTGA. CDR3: CASSSTGGGYNEQFF. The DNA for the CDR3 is TGTGCCAGCAGCTCGACAGGGGGCGGATACAATGAGCAGTTCTTC.

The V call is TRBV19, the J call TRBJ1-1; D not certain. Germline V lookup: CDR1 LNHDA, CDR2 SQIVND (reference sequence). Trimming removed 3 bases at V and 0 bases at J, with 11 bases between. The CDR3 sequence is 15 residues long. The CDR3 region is CASSIGRHMNTEAFF. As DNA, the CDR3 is TGTGCCAGTAGTATCGGCAGGCATATGAACACTGAAGCTTTCTTT.

CDR3 sequence (DNA): TGTGCCAGCAGCCTAGGACAGTTGAACACTGAAGCTTTCTTT. Its translation: CASSLGQLNTEAFF. The chain links TRBV3-1 (or the pseudogene TRBV3-2) to TRBJ1-1; a weak D match, TRBD1 (6 bases). V lost 4 bases to trimming and J lost 0 bases, with 9 bases between them. CDR1 and CDR2 from the germline V gene are LGHDT and YNNKEL (reference sequence). This CDR3 is built from 14 residues.

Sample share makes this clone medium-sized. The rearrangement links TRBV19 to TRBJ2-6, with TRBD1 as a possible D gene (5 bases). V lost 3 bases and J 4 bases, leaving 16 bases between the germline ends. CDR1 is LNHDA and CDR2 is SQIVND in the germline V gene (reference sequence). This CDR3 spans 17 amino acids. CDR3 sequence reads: CASSIVAQGSGANVLTF. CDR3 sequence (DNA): TGTGCCAGTAGTATCGTCGCCCAGGGTTCCGGGGCCAACGTCCTGACTTTC. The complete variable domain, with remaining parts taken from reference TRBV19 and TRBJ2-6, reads DGGITQSPKYLFRKEGQNVTLSCEQNLNHDAMYWYRQDPGQGLRLIYYSQIVNDFQKGDIAEGYSVSREKKESFPLTVTSAQKNPTAFYLCASSIVAQGSGANVLTFGAGSRLTVL.

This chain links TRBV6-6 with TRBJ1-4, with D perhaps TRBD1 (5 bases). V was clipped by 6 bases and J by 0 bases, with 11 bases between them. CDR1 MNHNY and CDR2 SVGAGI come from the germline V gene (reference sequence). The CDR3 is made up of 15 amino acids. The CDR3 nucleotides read TGTGCCAGCAGAACGGGACTCGCAACTAATGAAAAACTGTTTTTT. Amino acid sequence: CASRTGLATNEKLFF.

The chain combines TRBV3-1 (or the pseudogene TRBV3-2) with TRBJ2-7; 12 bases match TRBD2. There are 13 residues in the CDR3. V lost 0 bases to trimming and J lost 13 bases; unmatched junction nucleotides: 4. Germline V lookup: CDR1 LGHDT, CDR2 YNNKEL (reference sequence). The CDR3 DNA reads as TGTGCCAGCAGCCAAGAGGCTAGCGGGAGGGTCTACTTC. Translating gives CASSQEASGRVYF.

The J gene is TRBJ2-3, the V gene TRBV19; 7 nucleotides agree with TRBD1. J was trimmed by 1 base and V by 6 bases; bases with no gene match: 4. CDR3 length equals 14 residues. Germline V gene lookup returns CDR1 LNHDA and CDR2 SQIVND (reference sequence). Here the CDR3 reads CASRRTGGTDTQYF. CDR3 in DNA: TGTGCCAGTAGGCGGACAGGCGGCACAGATACGCAGTATTTT.

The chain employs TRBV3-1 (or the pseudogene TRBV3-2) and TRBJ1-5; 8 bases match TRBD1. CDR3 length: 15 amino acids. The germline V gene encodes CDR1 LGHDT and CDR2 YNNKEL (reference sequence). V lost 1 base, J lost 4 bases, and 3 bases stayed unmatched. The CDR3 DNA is TGTGCCAGCAGCCAAGGGACAGGGAGGAATCAGCCCCAGCATTTT. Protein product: CASSQGTGRNQPQHF.

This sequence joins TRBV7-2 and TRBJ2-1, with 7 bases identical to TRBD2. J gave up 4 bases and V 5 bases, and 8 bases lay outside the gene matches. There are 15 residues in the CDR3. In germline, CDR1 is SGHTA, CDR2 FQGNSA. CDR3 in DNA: TGTGCCAGCAGCGTCGGGACTACCTCTTACAATGAGCAGTTCTTC. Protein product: CASSVGTTSYNEQFF.

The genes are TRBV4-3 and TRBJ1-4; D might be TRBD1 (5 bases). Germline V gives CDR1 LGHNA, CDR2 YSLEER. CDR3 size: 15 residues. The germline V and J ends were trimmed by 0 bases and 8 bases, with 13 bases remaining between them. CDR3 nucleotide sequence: TGCGCCAGCAGCCAAGATCTGGAGGGACCCGAAAAACTGTTTTTT. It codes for CASSQDLEGPEKLFF.

This CDR3 is CAISFMRGGWETQYF. The CDR3 nucleotides are TGTGCCATCTCGTTTATGCGGGGGGGCTGGGAGACCCAGTACTTC. The chain couples TRBV6-5 to TRBJ2-5, with TRBD2 matching over 9 bases. The junction had 14 bases not matched to a gene; V was cut back by 10 bases and J by 5 bases. CDR3 length: 15 residues. Germline values: CDR1 MNHEY, CDR2 SVGAGI.

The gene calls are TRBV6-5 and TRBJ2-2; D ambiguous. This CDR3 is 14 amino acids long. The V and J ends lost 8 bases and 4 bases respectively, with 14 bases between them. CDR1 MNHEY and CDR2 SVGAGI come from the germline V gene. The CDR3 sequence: CASAGTASTGELFF. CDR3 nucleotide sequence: TGTGCCAGCGCCGGTACAGCTTCCACCGGGGAGCTGTTTTTT.

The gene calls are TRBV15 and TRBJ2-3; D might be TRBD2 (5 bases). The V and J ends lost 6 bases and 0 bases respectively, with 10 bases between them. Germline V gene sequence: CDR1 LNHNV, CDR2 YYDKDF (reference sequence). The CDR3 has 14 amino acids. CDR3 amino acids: CATRRGQSTDTQYF. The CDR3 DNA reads TGTGCCACCAGGCGCGGGCAGAGCACAGATACGCAGTATTTT.

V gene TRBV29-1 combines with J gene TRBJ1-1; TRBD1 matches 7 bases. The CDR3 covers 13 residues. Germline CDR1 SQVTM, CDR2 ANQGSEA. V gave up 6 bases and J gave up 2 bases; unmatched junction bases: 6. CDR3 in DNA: TGCAGCGTGAAACAGGGGATAAACACTGAAGCTTTCTTT. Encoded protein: CSVKQGINTEAFF.

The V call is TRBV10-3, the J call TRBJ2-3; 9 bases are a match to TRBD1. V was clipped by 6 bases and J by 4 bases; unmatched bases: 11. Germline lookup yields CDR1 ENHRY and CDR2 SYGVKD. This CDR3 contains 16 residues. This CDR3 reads CAISPGTGLSADTQYF. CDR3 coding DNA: TGTGCCATCAGCCCCGGGACAGGGTTGTCAGCAGATACGCAGTATTTT.

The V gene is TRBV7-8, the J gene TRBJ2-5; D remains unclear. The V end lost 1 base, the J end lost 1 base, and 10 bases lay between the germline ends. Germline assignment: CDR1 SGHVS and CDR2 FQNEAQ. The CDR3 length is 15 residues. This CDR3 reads CASSLVSGIQETQYF. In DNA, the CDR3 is TGTGCCAGCAGCTTAGTTTCGGGTATCCAAGAGACCCAGTACTTC.

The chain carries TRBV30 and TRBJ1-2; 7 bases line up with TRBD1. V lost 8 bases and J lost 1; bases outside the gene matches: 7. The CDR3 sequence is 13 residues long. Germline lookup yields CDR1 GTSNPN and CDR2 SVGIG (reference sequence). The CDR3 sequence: CAGRDRNNYGYTF. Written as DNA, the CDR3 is TGTGCCGGAAGGGACAGAAATAACTATGGCTACACCTTC.

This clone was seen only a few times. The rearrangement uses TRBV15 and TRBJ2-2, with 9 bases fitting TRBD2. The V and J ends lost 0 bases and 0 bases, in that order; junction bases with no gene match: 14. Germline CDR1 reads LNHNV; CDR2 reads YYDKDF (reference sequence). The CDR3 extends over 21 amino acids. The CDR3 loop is CATSRDSFASGIGTNTGELFF. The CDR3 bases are TGTGCCACCAGCAGAGATTCGTTTGCTAGCGGGATCGGTACGAACACCGGGGAGCTGTTTTTT.

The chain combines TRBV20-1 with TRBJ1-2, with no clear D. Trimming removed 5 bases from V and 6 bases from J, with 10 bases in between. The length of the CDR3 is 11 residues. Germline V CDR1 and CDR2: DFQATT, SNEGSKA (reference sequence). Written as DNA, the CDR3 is TGCAGTGCTGGCGGGTTAAATGGCTACACCTTC. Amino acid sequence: CSAGGLNGYTF.

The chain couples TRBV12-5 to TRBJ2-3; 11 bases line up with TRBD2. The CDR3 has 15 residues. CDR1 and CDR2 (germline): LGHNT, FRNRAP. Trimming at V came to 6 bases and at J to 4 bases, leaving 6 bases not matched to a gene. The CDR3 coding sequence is TGTGCTAGTGGGGCTTCTAGCGGGAGGTCAGATACGCAGTATTTT. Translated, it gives CASGASSGRSDTQYF.

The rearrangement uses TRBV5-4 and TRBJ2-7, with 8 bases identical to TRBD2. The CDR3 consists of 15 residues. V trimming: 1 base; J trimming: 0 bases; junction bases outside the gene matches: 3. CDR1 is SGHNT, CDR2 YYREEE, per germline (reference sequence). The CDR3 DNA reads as TGTGCCAGCAGCTTGTCAGCGGGGGCCTCCTACGAGCAGTACTTC. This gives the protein CASSLSAGASYEQYF.